The 2 T cell receptor beta chains below come from one sample, sequenced in a study of OX40 agonist ivuxolimab in advanced cancers. Measured with immunoSEQ multiplex PCR; TCRdb has only the in-frame clones, and not every one. The data show tens of thousands of clones, 81% seen once. The material sequenced was CD4+ or CD8+ T cells sorted from blood, taken in a trial of the OX40 agonist ivuxolimab. The receptor source for this set is an adult with an advanced solid tumor such as melanoma, head and neck, liver or kidney cancer.

The chain joins TRBV11-3 to TRBJ2-2; D gene ambiguous. Trimming left V 0 bases short and J 8 bases short, with 4 bases between. Germline CDR1 and CDR2: SGHNT and YENEEA. The CDR3 contains 12 residues. CDR3 protein: CASSLERGELFF. DNA of the CDR3: TGTGCCAGCAGCTTAGAACGAGGGGAGCTGTTTTTT.

The rearrangement uses TRBV30 and TRBJ1-3; D not certain. This CDR3 region has 13 residues. The germline CDR1 and CDR2 sequences are GTSNPN and SVGIG (reference sequence). Trimming pared 4 bases from V and 4 bases from J, leaving 11 bases between. For the CDR3, the DNA is TGTGCCTGGATTAGGTCGTCCGGAAACACCATATATTTT. The encoded protein is CAWIRSSGNTIYF.